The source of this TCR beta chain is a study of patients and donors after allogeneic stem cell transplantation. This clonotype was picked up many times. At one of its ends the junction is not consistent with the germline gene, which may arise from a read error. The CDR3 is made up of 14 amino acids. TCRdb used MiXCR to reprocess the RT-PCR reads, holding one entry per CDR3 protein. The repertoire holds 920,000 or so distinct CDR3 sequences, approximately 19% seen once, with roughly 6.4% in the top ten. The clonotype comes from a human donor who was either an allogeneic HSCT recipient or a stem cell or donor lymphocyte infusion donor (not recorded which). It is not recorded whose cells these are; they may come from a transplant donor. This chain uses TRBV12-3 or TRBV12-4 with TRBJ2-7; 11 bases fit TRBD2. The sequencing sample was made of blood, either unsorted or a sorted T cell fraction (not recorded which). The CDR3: CASSLAGGFDEQYF. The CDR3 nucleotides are TGTGCCAGCAGCTTAGCGGGAGGGTTCGACGAGCAGTACTTC.